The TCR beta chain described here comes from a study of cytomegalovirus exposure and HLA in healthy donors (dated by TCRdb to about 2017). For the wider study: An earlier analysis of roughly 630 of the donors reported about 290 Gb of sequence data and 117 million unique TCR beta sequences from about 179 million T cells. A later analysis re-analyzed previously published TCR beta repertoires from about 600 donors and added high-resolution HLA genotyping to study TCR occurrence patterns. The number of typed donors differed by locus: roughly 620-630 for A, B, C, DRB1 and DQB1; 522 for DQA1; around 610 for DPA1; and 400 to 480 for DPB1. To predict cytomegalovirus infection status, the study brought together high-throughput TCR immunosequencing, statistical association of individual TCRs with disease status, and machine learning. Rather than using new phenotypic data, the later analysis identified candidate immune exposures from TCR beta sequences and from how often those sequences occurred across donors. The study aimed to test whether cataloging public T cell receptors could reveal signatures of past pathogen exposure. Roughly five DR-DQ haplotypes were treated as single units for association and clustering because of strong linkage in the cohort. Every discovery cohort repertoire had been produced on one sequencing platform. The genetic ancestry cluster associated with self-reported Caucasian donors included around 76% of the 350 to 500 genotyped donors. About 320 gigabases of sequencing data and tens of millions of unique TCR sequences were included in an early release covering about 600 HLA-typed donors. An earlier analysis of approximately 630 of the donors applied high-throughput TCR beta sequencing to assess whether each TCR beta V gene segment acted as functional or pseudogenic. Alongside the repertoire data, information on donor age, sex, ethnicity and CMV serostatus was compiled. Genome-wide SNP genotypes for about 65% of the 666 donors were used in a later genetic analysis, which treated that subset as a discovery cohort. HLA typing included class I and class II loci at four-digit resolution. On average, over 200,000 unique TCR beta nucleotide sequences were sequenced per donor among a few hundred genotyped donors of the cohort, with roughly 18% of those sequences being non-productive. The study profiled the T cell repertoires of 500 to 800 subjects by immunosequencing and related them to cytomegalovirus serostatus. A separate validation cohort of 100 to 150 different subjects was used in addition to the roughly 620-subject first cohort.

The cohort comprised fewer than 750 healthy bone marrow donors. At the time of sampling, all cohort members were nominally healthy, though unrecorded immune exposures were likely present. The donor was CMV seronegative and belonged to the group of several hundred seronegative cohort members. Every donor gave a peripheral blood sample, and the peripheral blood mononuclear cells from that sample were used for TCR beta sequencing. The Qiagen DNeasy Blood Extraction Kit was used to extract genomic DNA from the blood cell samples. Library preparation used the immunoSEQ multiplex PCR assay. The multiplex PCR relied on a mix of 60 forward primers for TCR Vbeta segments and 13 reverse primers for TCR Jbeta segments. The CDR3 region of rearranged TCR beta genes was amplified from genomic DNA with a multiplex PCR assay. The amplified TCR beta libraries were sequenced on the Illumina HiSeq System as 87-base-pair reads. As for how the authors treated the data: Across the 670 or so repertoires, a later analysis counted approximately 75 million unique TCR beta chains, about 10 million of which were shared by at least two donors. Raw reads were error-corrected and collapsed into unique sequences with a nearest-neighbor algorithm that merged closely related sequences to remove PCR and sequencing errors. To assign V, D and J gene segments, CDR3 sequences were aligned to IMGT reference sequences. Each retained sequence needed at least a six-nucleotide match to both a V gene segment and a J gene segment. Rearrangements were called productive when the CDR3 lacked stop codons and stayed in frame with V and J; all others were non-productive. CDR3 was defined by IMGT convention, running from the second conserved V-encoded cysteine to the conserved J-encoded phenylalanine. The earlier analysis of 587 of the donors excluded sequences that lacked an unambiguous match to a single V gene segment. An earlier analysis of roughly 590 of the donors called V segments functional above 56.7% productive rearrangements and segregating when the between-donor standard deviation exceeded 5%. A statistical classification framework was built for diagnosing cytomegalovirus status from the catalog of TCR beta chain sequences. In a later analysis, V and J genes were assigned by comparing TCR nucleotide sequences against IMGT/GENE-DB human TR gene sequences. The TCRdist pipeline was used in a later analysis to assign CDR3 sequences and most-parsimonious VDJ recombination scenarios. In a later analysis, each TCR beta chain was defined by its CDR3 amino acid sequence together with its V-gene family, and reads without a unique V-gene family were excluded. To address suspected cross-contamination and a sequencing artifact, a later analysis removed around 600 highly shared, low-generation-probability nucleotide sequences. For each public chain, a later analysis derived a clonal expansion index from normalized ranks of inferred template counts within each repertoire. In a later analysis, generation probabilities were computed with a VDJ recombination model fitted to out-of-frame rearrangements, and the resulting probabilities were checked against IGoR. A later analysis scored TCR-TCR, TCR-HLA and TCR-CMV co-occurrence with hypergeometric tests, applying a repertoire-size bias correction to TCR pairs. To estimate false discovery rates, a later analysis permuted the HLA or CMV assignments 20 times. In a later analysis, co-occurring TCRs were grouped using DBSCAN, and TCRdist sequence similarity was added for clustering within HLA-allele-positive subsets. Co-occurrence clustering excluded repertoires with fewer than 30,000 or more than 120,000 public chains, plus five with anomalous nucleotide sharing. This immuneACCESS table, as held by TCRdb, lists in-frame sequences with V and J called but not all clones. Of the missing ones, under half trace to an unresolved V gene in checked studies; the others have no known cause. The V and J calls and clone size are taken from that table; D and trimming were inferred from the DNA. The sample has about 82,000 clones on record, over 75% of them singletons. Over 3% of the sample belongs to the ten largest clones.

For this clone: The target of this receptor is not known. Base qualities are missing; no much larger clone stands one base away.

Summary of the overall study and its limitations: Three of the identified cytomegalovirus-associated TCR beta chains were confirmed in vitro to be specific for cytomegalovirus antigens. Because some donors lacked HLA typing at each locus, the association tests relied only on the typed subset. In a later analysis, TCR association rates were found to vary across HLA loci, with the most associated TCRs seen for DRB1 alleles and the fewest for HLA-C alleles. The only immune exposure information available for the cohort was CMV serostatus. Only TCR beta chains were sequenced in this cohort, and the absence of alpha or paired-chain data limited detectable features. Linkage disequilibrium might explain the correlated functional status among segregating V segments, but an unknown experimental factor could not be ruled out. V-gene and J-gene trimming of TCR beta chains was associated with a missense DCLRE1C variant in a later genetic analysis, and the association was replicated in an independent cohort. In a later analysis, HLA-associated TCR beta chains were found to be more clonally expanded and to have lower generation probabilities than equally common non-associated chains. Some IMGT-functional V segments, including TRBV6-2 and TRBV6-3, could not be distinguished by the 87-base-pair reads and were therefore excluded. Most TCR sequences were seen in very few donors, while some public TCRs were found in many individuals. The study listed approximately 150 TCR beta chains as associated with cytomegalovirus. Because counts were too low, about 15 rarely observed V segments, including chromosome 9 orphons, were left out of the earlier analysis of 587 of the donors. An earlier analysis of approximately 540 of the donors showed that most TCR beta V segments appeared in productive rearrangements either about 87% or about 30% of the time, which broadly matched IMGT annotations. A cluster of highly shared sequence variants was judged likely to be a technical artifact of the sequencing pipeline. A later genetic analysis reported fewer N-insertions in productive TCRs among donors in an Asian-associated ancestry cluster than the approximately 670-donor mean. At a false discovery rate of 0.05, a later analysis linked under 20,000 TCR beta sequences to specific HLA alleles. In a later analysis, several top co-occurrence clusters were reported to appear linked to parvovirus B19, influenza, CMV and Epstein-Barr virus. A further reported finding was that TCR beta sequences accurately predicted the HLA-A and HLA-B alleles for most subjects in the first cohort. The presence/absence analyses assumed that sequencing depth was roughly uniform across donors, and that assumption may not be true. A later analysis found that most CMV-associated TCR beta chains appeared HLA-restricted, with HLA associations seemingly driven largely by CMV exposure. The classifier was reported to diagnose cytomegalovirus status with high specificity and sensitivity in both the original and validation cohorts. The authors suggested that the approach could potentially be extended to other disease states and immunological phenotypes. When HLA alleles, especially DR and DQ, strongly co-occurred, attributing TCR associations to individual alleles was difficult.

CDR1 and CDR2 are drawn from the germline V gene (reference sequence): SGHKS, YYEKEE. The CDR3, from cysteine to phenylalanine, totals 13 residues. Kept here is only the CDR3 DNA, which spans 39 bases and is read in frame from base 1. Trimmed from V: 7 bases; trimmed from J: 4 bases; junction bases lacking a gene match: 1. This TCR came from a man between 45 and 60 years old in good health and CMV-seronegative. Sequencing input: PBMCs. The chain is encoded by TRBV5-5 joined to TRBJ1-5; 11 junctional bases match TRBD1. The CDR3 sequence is CASGTGGNQPQHF. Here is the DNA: TGTGCCAGCGGGACAGGGGGGAATCAGCCCCAGCATTTT.